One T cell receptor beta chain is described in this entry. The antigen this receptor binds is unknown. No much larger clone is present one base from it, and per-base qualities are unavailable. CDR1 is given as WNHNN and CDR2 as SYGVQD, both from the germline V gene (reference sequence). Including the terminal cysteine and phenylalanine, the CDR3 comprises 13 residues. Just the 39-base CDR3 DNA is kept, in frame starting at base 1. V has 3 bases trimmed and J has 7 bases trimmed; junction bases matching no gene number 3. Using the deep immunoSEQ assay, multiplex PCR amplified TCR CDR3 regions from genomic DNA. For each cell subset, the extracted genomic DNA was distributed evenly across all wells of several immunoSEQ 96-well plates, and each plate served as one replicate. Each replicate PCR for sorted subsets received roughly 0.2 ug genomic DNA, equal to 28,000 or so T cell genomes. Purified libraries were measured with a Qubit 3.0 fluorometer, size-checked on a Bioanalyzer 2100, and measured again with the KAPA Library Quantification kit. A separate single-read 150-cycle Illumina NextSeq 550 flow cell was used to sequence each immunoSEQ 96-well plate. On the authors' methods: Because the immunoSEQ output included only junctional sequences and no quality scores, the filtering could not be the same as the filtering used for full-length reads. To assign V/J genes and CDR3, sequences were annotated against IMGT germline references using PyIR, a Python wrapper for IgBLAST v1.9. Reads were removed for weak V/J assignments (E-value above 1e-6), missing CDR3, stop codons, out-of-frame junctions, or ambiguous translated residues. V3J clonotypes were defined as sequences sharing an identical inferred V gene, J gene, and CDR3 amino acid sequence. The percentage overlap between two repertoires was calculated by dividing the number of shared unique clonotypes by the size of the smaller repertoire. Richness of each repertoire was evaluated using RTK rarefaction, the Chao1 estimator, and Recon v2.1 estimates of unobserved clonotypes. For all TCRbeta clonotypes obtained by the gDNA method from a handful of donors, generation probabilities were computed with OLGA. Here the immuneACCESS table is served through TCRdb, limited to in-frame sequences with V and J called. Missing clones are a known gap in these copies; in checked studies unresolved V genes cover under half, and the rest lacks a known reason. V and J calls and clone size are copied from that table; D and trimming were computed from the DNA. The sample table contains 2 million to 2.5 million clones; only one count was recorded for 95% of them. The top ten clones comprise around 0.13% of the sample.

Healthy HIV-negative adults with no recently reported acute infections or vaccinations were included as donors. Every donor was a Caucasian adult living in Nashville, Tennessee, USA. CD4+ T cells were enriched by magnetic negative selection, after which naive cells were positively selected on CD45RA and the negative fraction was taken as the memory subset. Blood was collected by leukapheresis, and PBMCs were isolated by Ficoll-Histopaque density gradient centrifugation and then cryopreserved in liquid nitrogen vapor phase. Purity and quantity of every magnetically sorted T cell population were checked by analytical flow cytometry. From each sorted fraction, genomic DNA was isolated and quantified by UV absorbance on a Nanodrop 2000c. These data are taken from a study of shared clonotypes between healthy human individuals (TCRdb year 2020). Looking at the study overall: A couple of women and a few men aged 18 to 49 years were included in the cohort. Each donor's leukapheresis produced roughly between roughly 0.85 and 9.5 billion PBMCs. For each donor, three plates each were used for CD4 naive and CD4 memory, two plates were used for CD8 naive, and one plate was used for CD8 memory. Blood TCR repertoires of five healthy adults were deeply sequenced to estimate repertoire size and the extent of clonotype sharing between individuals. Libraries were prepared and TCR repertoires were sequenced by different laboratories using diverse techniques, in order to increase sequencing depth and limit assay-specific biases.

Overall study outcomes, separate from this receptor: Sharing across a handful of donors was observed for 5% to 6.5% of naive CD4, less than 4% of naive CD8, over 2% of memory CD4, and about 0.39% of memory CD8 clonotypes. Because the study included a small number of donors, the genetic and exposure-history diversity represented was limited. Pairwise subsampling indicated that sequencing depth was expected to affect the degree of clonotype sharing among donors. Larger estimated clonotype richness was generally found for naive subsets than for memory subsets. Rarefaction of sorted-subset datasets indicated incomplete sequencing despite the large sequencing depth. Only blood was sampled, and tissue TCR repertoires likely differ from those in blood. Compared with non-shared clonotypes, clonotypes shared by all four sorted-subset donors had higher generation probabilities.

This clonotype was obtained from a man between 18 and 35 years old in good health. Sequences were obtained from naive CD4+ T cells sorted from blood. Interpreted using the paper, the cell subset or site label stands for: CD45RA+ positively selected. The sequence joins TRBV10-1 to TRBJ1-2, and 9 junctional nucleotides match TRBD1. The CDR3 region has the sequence CASSDRTGVGYTF. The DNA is TGCGCCAGCAGTGACCGGACAGGGGTTGGCTACACCTTC.